These 5 T cell receptor beta chains were sequenced from one sample in a study of blood T cell repertoires in COVID-19. Profiled with immunoSEQ multiplex PCR; TCRdb holds only in-frame clones, not every one. This sample carries under 250,000 clones, about 83% of them seen once, and the ten largest clones take 5.5% to 6.5%. Sequences were obtained from peripheral blood. The origin of the receptors is a woman of 80 years or more with COVID-19, enrolled during active disease.

The chain employs TRBV28 and TRBJ1-4; 11 bases fit TRBD1. The CDR3 is 16 amino acids. Losses at the gene ends were 2 bases for V and 7 bases for J; bases not matched to a gene: 6. Germline CDR1 reads MDHEN; CDR2 reads SYDVKM. CDR3: CASSLGTGGSSEKLFF. The CDR3 nucleotides are TGTGCCAGCAGTTTAGGGACAGGGGGGTCTAGTGAAAAACTGTTTTTT.

V is TRBV11-1 and J is TRBJ2-3; possibly TRBD1 for D (6 bases). V was trimmed by 2 bases and J by 4 bases, leaving 7 bases between them. From germline, CDR1 is SGHAT and CDR2 FQDESV (reference sequence). The CDR3 has 13 amino acids. CDR3 DNA: TGTGCCAGCAGCTTACAGGGGTCAGATACGCAGTATTTT. Translation: CASSLQGSDTQYF. The full variable domain, its missing parts supplied by reference TRBV11-1 and TRBJ2-3, is EAEVAQSPRYKITEKSQAVAFWCDPISGHATLYWYRQILGQGPELLVQFQDESVVDDSQLPKDRFSAERLKGVDSTLKIQPAELGDSAMYLCASSLQGSDTQYFGPGTRLTVL.

This chain connects TRBV6-2 or TRBV6-3 to TRBJ2-1, with D possibly being TRBD2 (7 bases). Between the trimmed V and J ends, which lost 6 bases and 7 bases, there was a span of 22 bases. Germline-derived CDR1 and CDR2 are MNHEY and SVGEGT. The CDR3 has 16 residues. The CDR3 sequence: CASSQPGLGGRNEQFF. The CDR3 DNA reads as TGTGCCAGCAGCCAACCCGGACTAGGGGGTCGGAATGAGCAGTTCTTC.

The chain recombines TRBV18 with TRBJ1-1; D uncertain. The V gene's germline CDR1 is KGHSH and CDR2 LQKENI. The CDR3 runs to 13 residues. V lost 6 bases and J lost 3, with 11 bases in between. CDR3 sequence (DNA): TGTGCCAGCTCCCTCGGGTCGGACACTGAAGCTTTCTTT. Protein: CASSLGSDTEAFF.

The chain carries TRBV10-3 and TRBJ1-2; 9 positions agree with TRBD1. The CDR3 has 14 residues. Looked up from germline, CDR1 is ENHRY and CDR2 is SYGVKD. J lost 4 bases, V lost 4 bases, and 4 bases had no gene match. The CDR3: CAISGGQGFYGYTF. CDR3 sequence (DNA): TGTGCCATCAGTGGGGGACAGGGATTCTATGGCTACACCTTC.